This T cell receptor (beta chain) originates from a study of beta chain features in type 1 diabetes. The CDR3 is made up of 12 amino acids. V was shortened by 1 base and J by 1 base, with 3 bases between the two germline ends. Per the germline V gene, CDR1 is SGHDT and CDR2 is YYEEEE. This clone was picked up a small number of times. The antigen remains undetermined. As every portion of the isolated RNA was reverse transcribed, the sequencing read expressed TCRB transcripts. Here immunoSEQ multiplex PCR was the method, and the copy in TCRdb shows in-frame clones only, minus some. The sample yields around 360,000 clones, 10% to 15% seen once. Study findings and constraints: Type 1 diabetes patients showed a moderate but significant shortening of TCRB CDR3s in all four CD4+ subsets.

The chain joins TRBV5-6 to TRBJ2-7, with D hard to call. This TCR was recovered from a woman between 18 and 29 years old with type 1 diabetes. What was sequenced was naive CD4+ T cells from blood. The CDR3 bases are TGTGCCAGCAGCTTGTCTTCCTACGAGCAGTACTTC. The encoded protein is CASSLSSYEQYF.